Each of the 3 T cell receptor beta chains below was sequenced from the same sample in a study of T cells in Graves' hyperthyroidism and ophthalmopathy. RNA transcripts gave rise to amplified TCR beta CDR3 regions. The study used the HTBI primer set for a first-round RT-PCR of the TCR CDR3. MiXCR, run by TCRdb on the multiplex PCR reads, gives a single entry per CDR3 protein. The sample lists about half a million distinct CDR3 sequences; 15% to 20% were seen once. Sequencing was carried out using blood. The receptors come from a woman in her twenties or thirties with Graves' ophthalmopathy.

The chain has TRBV12-3 or TRBV12-4 and TRBJ1-4; D possibly corresponds to TRBD1 (6 bases). The CDR3 totals 15 residues. Trimming removed 5 bases from V and 2 bases from J, with 12 bases in between. CDR3 sequence (DNA): TGTGCCAGCAGTCCTACAGGGCTGACTAATGAAAAACTGTTTTTT. Translating gives CASSPTGLTNEKLFF.

J is TRBJ1-5 and V is TRBV24-1; TRBD1 agrees at 7 bases. The CDR3 is 14 amino acids. Germline assignment: CDR1 KGHDR and CDR2 SFDVKD. V was clipped by 3 bases and J by 4 bases; unmatched bases: 2. CDR3 coding DNA: TGTGCCACCAGTGATCCACAGGGGAATCAGCCCCAGCATTTT. Its protein product is CATSDPQGNQPQHF.

This clonotype was recorded many times. This chain connects TRBV2 to TRBJ1-2; TRBD1 matches 10 bases. Germline V lookup: CDR1 SNHLY, CDR2 FYNNEI. Trimming removed 6 bases from V and 6 bases from J; junction bases left unmatched: 10. The CDR3 runs to 15 residues. The CDR3 here is CASRLRTGGGDGYTF. CDR3 DNA: TGTGCCAGCAGACTAAGGACAGGGGGAGGCGATGGCTACACCTTC. The full variable domain, with the rest looked up from reference TRBV2 and TRBJ1-2, is EPEVTQTPSHQVTQMGQEVILRCVPISNHLYFYWYRQILGQKVEFLVSFYNNEISEKSEIFDDQFSVERPDGSNFTLKIRSTKLEDSAMYFCASRLRTGGGDGYTFGSGTRLTVV.